The T cell receptor (beta chain) described here comes from a study of CD8 T cells in ankylosing spondylitis. General observations from the study: Earlier reports found some motif variants in synovial fluid and blood in reactive arthritis. Seven to nine highly homologous variants formed a TCR beta motif that appeared characteristic of ankylosing spondylitis blood. Significantly higher representation of disease-linked clones was reported for matched ankylosing spondylitis synovial fluid.

This clonotype occurred a few times. Its antigen remains unidentified. The CDR3 length is 16 residues. V trimming: 5 bases; J trimming: 2 bases; junction bases outside the gene matches: 9. CDR1 is SGHNT, CDR2 YENEEA, per germline. Each TCR beta library was made by quantitative 5'-RACE that incorporated molecular barcodes. TCRdb re-called the 5' RACE reads with MiXCR, one entry per CDR3 protein. The sample records under 850,000 distinct CDR3 sequences, roughly 19% being singletons. The receptor comes from a male donor with ankylosing spondylitis. Material for sequencing was blood, either unsorted or a sorted T cell fraction (not recorded which). J is TRBJ2-4 and V is TRBV11-3, with 7 bases lining up with TRBD2. The CDR3 DNA reads TGTGCCAGCAGCACGGGAGGAGGGAGATCCAAAAACATTCAGTACTTC. Its protein product is CASSTGGGRSKNIQYF.